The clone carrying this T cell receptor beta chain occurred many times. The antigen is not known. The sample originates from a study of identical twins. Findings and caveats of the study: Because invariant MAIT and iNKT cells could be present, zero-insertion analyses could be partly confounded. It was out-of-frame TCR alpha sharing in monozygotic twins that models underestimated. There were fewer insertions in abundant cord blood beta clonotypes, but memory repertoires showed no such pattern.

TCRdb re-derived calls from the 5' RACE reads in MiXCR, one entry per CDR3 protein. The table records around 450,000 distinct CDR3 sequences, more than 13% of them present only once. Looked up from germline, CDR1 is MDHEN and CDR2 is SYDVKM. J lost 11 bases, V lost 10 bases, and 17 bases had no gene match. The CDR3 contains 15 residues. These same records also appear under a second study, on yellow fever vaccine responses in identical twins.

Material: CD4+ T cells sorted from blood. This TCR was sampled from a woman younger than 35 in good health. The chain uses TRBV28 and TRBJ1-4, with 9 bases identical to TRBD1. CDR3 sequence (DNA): TGTGCCACCCATTCACAGGGGGCTCCGAATGGTAAACTGTTTTTT. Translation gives CATHSQGAPNGKLFF.